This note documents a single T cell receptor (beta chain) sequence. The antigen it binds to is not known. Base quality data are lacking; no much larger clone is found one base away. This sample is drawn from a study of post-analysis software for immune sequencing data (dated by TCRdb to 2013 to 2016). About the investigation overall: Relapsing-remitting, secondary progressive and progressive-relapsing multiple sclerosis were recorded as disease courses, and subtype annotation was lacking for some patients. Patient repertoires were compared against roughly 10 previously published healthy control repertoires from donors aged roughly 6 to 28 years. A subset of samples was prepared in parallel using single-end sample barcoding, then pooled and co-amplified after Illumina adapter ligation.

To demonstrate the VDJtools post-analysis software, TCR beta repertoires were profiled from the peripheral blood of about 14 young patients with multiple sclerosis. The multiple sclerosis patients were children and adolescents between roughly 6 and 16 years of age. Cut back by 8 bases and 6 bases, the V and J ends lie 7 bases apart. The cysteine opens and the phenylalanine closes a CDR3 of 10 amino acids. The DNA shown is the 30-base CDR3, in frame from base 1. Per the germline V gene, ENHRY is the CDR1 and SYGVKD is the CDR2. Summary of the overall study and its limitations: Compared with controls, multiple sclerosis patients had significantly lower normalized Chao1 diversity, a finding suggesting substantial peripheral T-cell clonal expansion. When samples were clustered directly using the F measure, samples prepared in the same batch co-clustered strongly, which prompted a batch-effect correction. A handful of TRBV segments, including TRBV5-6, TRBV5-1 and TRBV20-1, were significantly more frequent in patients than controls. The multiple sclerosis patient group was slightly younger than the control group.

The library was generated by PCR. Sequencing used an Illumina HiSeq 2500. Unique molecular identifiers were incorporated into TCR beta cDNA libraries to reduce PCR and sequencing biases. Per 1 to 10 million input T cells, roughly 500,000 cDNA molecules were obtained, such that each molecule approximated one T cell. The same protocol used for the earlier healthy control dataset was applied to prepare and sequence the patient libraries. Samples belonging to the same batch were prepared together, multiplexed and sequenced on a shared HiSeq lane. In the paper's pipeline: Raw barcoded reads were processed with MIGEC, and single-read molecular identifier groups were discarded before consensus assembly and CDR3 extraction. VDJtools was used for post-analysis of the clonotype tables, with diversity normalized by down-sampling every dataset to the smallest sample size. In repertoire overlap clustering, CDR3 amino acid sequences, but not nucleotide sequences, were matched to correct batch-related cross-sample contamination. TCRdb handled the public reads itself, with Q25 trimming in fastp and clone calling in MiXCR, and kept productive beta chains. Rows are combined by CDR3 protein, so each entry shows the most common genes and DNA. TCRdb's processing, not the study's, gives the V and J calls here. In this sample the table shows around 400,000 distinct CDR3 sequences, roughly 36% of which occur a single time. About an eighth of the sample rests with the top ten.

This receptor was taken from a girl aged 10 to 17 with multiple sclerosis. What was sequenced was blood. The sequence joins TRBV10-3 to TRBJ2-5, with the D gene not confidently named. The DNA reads TGTGCCATCGGAGATAAGACCCAGTACTTC. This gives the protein CAIGDKTQYF.